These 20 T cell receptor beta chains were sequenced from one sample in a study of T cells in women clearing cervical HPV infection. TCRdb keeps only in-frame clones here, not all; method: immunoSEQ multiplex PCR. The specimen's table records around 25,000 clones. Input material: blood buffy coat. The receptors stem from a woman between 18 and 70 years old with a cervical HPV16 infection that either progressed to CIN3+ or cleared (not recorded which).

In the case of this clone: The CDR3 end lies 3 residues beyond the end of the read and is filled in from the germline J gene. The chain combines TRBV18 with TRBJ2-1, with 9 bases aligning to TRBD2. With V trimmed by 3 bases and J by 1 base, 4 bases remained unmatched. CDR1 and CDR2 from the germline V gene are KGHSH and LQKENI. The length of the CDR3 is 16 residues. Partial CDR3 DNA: TGTGCCAGCTCACCTTCGACTAGCGGTTCCTACAATGAG. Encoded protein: CASSPSTSGSYNE. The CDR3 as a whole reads CASSPSTSGSYNEQFF.

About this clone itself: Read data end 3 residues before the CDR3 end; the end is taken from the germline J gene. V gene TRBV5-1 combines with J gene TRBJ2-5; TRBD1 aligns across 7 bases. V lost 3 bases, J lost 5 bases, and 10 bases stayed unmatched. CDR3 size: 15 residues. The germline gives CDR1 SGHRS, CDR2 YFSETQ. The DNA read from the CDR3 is TGCGCCAGCAGCTATCAGGGGGACAAGGGCGAGACC. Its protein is CASSYQGDKGET. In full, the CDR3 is CASSYQGDKGETQYF.

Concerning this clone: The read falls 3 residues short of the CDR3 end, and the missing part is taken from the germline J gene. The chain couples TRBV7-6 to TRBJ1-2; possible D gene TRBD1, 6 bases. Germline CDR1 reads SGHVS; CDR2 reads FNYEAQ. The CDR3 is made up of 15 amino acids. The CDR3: CASSLEGGGYNDYTF. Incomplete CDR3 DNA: TGTGCCAGCAGCTTAGAGGGGGGGGGATACAATGAC.

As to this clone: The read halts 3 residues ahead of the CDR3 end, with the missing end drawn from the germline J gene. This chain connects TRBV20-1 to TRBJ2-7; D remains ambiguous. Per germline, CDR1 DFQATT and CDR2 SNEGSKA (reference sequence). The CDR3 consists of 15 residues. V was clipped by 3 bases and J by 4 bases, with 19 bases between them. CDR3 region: CSARARRARIYEQYF. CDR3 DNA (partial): TGCAGTGCTAGGGCGAGGCGAGCGAGGATTTACGAG.

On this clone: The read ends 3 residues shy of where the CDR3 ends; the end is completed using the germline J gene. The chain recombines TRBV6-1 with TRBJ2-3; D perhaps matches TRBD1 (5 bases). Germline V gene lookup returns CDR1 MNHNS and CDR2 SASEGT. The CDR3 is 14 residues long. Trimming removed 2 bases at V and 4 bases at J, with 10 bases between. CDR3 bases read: TGTGCCAGCAGTGAACCTTCAGGGTCAGATACG. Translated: CASSEPSGSDT. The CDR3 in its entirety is CASSEPSGSDTQYF.

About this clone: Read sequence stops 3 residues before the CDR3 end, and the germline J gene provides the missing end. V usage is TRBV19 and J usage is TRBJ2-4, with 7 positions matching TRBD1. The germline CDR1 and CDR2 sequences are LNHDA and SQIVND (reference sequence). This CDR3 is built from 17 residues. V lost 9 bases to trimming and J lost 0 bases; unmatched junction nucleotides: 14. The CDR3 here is CARGRGSFWKAKNIQYF. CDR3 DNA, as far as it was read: TGTGCCAGGGGCAGGGGGAGTTTCTGGAAAGCCAAAAACATT.

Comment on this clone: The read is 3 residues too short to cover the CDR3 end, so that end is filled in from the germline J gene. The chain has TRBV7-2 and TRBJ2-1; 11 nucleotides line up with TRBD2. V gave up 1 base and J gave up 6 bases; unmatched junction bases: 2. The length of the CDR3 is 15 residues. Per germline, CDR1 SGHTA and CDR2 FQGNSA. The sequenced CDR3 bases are TGTGCCAGCAGCTTAGGACTAGCGGGGTTCAATGAG. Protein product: CASSLGLAGFNE. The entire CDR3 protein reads CASSLGLAGFNEQFF.

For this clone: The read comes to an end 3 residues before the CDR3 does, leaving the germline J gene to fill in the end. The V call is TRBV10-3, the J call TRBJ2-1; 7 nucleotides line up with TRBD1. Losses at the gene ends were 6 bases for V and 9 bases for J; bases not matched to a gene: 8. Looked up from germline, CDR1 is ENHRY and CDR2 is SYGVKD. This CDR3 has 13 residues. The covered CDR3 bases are TGTGCCATCAGCCCCTCAGGGGACAGTGAG. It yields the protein CAISPSGDSE. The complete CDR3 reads CAISPSGDSEQFF.

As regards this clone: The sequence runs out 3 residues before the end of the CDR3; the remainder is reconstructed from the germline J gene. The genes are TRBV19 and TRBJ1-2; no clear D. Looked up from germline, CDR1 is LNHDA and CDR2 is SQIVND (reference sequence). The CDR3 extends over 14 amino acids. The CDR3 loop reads CASSIEGSARDYTF. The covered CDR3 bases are TGTGCCAGTAGTATAGAAGGCAGCGCGCGGGAC.

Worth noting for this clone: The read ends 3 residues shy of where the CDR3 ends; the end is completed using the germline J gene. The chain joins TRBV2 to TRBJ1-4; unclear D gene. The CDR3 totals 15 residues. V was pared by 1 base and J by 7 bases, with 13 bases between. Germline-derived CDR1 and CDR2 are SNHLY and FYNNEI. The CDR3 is CASSEVETYSEKLFF. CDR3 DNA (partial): TGTGCCAGCAGTGAAGTGGAGACATATAGTGAAAAA. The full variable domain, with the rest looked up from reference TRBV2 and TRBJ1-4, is EPEVTQTPSHQVTQMGQEVILRCVPISNHLYFYWYRQILGQKVEFLVSFYNNEISEKSEIFDDQFSVERPDGSNFTLKIRSTKLEDSAMYFCASSEVETYSEKLFFGSGTQLSVL.

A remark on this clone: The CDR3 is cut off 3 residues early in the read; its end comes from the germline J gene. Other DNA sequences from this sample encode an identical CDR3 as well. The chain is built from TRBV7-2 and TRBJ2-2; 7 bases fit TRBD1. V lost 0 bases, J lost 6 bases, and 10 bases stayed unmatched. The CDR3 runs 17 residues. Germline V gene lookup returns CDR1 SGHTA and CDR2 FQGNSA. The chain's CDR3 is CASSLASTGRIAGELFF. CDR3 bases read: TGTGCCAGCAGCTTAGCCTCGACAGGGCGGATCGCCGGGGAG.

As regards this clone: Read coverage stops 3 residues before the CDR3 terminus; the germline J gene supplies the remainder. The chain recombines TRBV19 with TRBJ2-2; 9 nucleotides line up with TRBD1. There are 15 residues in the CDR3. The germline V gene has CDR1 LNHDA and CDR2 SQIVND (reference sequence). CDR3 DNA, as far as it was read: TGTGCCAGTAGTGAACGACAGGGGGGAGGTTCACCG. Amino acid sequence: CASSERQGGGSP. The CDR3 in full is CASSERQGGGSPLFF.

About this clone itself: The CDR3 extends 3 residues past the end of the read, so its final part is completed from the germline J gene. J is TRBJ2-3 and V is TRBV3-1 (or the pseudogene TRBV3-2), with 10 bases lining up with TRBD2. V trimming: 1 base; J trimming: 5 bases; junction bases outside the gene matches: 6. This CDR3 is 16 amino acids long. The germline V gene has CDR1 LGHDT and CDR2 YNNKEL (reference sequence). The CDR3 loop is CASSQAQAGGQDTQYF. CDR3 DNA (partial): TGTGCCAGCAGCCAAGCCCAAGCGGGAGGGCAAGATACG.

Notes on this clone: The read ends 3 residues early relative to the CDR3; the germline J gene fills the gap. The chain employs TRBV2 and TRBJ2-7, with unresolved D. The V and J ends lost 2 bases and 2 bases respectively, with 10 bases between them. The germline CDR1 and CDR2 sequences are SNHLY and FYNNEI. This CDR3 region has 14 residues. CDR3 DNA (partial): TGTGCCAGCAGTGAAATCTCCACTGCCTACGAG. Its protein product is CASSEISTAYE. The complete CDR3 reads CASSEISTAYEQYF.

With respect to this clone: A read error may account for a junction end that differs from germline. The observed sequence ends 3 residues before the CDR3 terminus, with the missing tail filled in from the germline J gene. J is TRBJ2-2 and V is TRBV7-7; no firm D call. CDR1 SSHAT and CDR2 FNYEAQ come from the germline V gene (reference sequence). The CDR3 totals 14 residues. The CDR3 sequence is CASSLDTYTGELFF. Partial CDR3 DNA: TGTGCTAGCAGCTTAGACACCTACACCGGGGAG.

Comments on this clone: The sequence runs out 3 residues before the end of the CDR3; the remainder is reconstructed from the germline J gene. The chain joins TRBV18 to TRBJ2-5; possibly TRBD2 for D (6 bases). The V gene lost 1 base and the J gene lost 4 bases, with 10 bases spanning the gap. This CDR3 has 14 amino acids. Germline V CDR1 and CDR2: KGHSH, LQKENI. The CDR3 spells CASSPLAAGETQYF. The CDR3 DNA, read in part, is TGTGCCAGCTCACCACTAGCGGCGGGAGAGACC.

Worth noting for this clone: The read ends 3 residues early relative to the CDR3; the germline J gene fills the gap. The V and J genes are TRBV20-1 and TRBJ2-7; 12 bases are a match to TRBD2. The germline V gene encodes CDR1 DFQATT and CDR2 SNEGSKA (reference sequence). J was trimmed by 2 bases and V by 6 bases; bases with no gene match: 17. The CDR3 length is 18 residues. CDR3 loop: CSAAIASGRAGFAYEQYF. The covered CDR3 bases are TGCAGTGCCGCGATCGCTAGCGGGAGGGCCGGTTTCGCCTACGAG.

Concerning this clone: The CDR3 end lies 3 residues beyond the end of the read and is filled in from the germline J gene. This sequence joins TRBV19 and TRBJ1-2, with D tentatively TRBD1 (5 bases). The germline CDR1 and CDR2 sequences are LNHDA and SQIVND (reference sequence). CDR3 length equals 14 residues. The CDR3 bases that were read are TGTGCCAGTAAGGGGCTAGCGGGAGACAATGAC. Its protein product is CASKGLAGDND. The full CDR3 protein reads CASKGLAGDNDYTF.

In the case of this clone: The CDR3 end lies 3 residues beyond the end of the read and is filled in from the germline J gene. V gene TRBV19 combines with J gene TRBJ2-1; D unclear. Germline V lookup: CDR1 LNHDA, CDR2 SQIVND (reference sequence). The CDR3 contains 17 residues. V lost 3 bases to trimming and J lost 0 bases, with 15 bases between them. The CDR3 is CASSISRDLSSYNEQFF. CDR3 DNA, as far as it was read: TGTGCCAGTAGTATTTCGAGAGACTTAAGCTCCTACAATGAG.

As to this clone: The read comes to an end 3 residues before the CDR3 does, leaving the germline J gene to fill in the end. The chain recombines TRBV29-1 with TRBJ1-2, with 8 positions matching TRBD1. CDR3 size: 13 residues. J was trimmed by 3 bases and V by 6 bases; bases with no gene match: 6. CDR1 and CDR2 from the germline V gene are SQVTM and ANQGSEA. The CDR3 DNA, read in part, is TGCAGCGTACTGACAGGGGAGGACTATGGC. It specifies CSVLTGEDYG. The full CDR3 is CSVLTGEDYGYTF.